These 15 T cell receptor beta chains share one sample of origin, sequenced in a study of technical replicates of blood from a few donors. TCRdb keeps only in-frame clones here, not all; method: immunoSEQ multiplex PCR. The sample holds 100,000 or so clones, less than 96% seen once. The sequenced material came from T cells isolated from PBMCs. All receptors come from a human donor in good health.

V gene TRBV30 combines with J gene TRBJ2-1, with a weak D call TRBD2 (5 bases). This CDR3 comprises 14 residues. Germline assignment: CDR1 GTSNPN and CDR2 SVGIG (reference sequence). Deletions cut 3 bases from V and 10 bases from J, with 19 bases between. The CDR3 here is CAWSGKMKGPEQFF. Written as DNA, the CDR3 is TGTGCCTGGAGCGGGAAAATGAAGGGCCCGGAGCAGTTCTTC.

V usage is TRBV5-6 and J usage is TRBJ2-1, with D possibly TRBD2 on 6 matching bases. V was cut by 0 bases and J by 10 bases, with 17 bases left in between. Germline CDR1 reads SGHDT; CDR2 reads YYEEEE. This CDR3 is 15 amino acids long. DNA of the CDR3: TGTGCCAGCAGCTTGGTGTTTGCGGGATCCGGAGAGCAGTTCTTC. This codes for CASSLVFAGSGEQFF. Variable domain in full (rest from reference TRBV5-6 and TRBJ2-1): DAGVTQSPTHLIKTRGQQVTLRCSPKSGHDTVSWYQQALGQGPQFIFQYYEEEERQRGNFPDRFSGHQFPNYSSELNVNALLLGDSALYLCASSLVFAGSGEQFFGPGTRLTVL.

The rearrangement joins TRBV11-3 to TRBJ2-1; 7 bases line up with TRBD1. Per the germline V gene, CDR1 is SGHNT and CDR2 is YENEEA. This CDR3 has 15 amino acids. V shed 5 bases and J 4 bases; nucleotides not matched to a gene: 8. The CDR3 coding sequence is TGTGCCAGCAGCCCTAGACAGGGTTTGTACAATGAGCAGTTCTTC. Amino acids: CASSPRQGLYNEQFF.

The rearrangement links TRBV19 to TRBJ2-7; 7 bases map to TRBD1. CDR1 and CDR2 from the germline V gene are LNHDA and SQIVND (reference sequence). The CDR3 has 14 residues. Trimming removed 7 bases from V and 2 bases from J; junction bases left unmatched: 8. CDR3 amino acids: CASTPGTEPYEQYF. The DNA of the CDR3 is TGTGCCAGTACCCCCGGGACAGAGCCCTACGAGCAGTACTTC.

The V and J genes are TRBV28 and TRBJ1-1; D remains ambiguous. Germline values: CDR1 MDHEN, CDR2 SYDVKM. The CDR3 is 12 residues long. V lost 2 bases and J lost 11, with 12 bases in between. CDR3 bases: TGTGCCAGCAGTTTAAAGCCAAATGTGGCTTTCTTT. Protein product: CASSLKPNVAFF.

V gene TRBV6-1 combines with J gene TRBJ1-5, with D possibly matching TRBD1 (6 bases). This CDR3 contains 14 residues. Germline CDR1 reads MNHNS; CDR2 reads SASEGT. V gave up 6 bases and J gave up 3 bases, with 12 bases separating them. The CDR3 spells CASRETGNNQPQHF. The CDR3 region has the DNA TGTGCCAGCAGGGAAACAGGGAACAATCAGCCCCAGCATTTT.

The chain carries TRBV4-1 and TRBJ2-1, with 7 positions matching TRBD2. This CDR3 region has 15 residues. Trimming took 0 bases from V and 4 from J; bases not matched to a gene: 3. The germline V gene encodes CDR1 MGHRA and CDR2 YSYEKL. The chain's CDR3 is CASSQERELYNEQFF. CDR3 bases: TGCGCCAGCAGCCAAGAGCGGGAGTTGTACAATGAGCAGTTCTTC.

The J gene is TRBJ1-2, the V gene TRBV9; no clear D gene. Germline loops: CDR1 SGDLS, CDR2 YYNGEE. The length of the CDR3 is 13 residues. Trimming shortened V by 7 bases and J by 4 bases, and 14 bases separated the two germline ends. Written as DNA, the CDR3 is TGTGCCAGCCACGGCGGACTCCGCTATGGCTACACCTTC. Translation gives CASHGGLRYGYTF. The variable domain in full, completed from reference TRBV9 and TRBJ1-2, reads DSGVTQTPKHLITATGQRVTLRCSPRSGDLSVYWYQQSLDQGLQFLIQYYNGEERAKGNILERFSAQQFPDLHSELNLSSLELGDSALYFCASHGGLRYGYTFGSGTRLTVV.

Here the CDR3 reads CASSLQGSSYNEQFF. The CDR3 DNA sequence: TGTGCCAGCAGCTTACAGGGGAGCTCCTACAATGAGCAGTTCTTC. The chain links TRBV7-2 to TRBJ2-1; D is possibly TRBD1 (6 bases). This CDR3 spans 15 amino acids. From germline, CDR1 is SGHTA and CDR2 FQGNSA. V dropped 2 bases and J dropped 0 bases, with 8 bases sitting between them.

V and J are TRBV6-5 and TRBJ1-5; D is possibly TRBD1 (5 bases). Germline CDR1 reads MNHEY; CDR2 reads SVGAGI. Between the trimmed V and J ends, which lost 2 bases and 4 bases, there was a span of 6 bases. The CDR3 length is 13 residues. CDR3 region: CASSYTGNQPQHF. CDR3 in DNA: TGTGCCAGCAGTTACACAGGTAATCAGCCCCAGCATTTT.

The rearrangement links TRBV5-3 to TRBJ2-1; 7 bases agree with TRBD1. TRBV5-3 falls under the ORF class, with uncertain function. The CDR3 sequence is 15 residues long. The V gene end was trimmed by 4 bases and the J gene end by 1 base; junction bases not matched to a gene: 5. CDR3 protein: CARSPRGKSYNEQFF. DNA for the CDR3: TGTGCCAGAAGCCCCAGGGGGAAGTCCTACAATGAGCAGTTCTTC.

This chain's CDR3 is CASIPRAQHF. The DNA of the CDR3 is TGTGCCAGCATCCCTCGGGCCCAGCATTTT. This chain joins TRBV6-9 and TRBJ1-5, with no clear D. CDR3 size: 10 residues. Germline V lookup: CDR1 MNHGY, CDR2 SVAAGI. The ends were cut back, 7 bases at V and 11 bases at J, with 9 bases in the middle.

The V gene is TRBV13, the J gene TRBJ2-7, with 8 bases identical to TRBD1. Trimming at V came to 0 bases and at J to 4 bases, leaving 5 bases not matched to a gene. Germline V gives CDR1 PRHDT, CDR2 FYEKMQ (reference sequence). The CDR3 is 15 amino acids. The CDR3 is CASSLGDRGVYEQYF. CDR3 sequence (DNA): TGTGCCAGCAGCTTAGGCGACAGGGGTGTTTACGAGCAGTACTTC.

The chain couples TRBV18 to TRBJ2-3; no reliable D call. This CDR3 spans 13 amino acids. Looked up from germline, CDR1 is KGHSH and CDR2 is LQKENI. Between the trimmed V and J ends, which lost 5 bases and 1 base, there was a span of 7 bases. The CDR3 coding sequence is TGTGCCAGCTCAACTACTGGCACAGATACGCAGTATTTT. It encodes CASSTTGTDTQYF.

CDR3 DNA: TGTGCCAGTAAGAGGGGGAGACAGGGTATCACAGATACGCAGTATTTT. It is translated as CASKRGRQGITDTQYF. The V call is TRBV19, the J call TRBJ2-3, with TRBD1 matching 7 bases. CDR3 length: 16 amino acids. CDR1 is LNHDA and CDR2 is SQIVND in the germline V gene (reference sequence). The junction had 12 bases not matched to a gene; V was cut back by 7 bases and J by 2 bases. The entire variable domain, with the rest obtained from reference TRBV19 and TRBJ2-3, is as follows: DGGITQSPKYLFRKEGQNVTLSCEQNLNHDAMYWYRQDPGQGLRLIYYSQIVNDFQKGDIAEGYSVSREKKESFPLTVTSAQKNPTAFYLCASKRGRQGITDTQYFGPGTRLTVL.